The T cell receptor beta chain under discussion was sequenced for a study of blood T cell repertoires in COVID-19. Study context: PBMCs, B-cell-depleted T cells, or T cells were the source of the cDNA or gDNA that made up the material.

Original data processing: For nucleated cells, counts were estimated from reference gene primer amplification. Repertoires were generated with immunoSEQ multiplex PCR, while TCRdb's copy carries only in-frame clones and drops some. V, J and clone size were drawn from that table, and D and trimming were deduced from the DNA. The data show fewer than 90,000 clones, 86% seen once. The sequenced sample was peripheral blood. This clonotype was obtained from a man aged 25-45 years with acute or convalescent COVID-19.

CDR3 DNA sequence: TGCGCCAGCAGCCGAGGGACAGGCTTTGGGGCCTACGAGCAGTACTTC. It yields the protein CASSRGTGFGAYEQYF. The chain joins TRBV5-1 to TRBJ2-7, with 8 nucleotides matching TRBD1. The CDR3 is made up of 16 amino acids. The germline V gene encodes CDR1 SGHRS and CDR2 YFSETQ. Trimming removed 4 bases from V and 2 bases from J; junction bases left unmatched: 11.